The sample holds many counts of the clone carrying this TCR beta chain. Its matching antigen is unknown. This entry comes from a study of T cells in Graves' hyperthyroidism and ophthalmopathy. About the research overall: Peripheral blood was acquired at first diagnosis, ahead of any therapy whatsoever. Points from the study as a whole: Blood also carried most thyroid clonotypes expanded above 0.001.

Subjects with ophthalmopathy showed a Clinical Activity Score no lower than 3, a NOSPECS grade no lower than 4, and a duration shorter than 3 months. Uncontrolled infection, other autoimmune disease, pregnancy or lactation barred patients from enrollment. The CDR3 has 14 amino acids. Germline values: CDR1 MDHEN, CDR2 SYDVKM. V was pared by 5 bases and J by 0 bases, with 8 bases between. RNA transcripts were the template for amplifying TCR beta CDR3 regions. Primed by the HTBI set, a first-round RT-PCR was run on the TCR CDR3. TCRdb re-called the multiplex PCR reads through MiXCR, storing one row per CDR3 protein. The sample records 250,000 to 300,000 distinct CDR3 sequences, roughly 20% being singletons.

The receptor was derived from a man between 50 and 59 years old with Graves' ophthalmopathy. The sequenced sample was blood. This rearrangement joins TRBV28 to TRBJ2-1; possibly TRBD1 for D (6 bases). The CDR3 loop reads CASSRQVSYNEQFF. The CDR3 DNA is TGTGCCAGCAGTCGACAGGTCTCCTACAATGAGCAGTTCTTC.